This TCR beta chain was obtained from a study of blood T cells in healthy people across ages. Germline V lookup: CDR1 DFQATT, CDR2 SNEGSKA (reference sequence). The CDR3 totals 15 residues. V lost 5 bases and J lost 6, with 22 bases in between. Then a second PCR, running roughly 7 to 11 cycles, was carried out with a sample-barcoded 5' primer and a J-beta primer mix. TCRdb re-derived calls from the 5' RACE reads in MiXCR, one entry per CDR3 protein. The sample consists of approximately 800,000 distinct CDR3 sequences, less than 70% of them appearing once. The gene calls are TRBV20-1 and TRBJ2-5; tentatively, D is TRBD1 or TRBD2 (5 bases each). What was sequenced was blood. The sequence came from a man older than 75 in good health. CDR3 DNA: TGCAGTGCTGCAGGGACGTCGACCTCAAGTAAGACCCAGTACTTC. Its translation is CSAAGTSTSSKTQYF.